This T cell receptor (beta chain) was obtained from a study of cytomegalovirus exposure and HLA in healthy donors. Findings and limits, study-wide: In a later analysis, HLA-C alleles had the fewest associated TCRs, DRB1 alleles the most. Most TCR beta V segments were productive about 87% or about 30% of the time in an earlier analysis. In vitro testing confirmed a few CMV-associated chains as specific for CMV antigens.

Germline V lookup: CDR1 MNHEY, CDR2 SMNVEV (reference sequence). The CDR3 length is 14 residues. V lost 3 bases, J lost 4 bases, and 10 bases lay in between. Comments on this clone: What it binds is not known.

PCR employed 60 Vbeta and 13 Jbeta primers. This table comes from immunoSEQ multiplex PCR, and its TCRdb copy is limited to in-frame clones, with some not included. The table records about 210,000 clones, around 80% of them present only once. This sequence was found in a man aged 40-50 years in good health and CMV-seropositive. The gene calls are TRBV27 and TRBJ1-5; maybe TRBD1 (6 bases). The sequenced sample consisted of PBMCs. CDR3 nucleotide sequence: TGTGCCAGCAGTTTTGGACAGCAGAATCAGCCCCAGCATTTT. The encoded protein is CASSFGQQNQPQHF.